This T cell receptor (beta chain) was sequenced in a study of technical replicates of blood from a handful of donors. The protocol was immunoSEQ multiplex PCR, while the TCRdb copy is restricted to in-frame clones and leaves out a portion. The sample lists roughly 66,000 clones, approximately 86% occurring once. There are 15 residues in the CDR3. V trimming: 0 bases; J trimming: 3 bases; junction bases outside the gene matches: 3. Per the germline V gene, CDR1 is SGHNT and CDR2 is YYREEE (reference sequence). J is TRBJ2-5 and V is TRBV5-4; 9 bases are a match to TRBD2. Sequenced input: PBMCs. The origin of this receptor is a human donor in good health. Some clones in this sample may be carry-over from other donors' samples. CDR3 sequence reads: CASSLGSGSEETQYF. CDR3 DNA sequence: TGTGCCAGCAGCTTGGGTAGCGGGAGTGAAGAGACCCAGTACTTC.